The 22 T cell receptor beta chains below all came from one sample that was sequenced in a study of blood T cell repertoires in COVID-19 (dated by TCRdb to 2018 to 2020). The library was built by means of the immunoSEQ multiplex PCR assay. Here the immuneACCESS table is served through TCRdb, limited to in-frame sequences with V and J called. Missing clones are a known gap in these copies; in checked studies unresolved V genes cover under half, and the rest lacks a known reason. This sample gives 200,000 to 250,000 clones in total; roughly four fifths of them show up just once. The ten largest account for around 4.6% of the sample. The sequenced material came from PBMCs or T cells enriched from blood (not recorded which). These receptor sequences come from a woman aged 50 to 65 who had been exposed to COVID-19.

This chain links TRBV12-3 or TRBV12-4 with TRBJ2-1, with D tentatively TRBD1 (5 bases). Trimming stripped 4 bases from V and 9 bases from J, with 7 bases between. This CDR3 contains 11 residues. In DNA, the CDR3 is TGTGCCAGCAGTTACAGGATTGAGCAGTTCTTC. It yields the protein CASSYRIEQFF.

The V and J genes are TRBV12-5 and TRBJ1-5; possible D gene TRBD1, 6 bases. CDR3 length: 15 amino acids. V lost 5 bases and J 2 bases, leaving 13 bases between the germline ends. Germline V gene sequence: CDR1 LGHNT, CDR2 FRNRAP. In DNA, the CDR3 is TGTGCTAGTGGTCAACAGGGTCCAGGCAATCAGCCCCAGCATTTT. Translation: CASGQQGPGNQPQHF. The full variable domain, its missing parts supplied by reference TRBV12-5 and TRBJ1-5, is DARVTQTPRHKVTEMGQEVTMRCQPILGHNTVFWYRQTMMQGLELLAYFRNRAPLDDSGMPKDRFSAEMPDATLATLKIQPSEPRDSAVYFCASGQQGPGNQPQHFGDGTRLSIL.

The chain is built from TRBV12-3 or TRBV12-4 and TRBJ1-5; no clear D. This CDR3 spans 11 amino acids. Trimming stripped 1 base from V and 12 bases from J, with 7 bases between. DNA of the CDR3: TGTGCCAGCAGTTTAGACGCGGTCCAGCATTTT. This sequence encodes CASSLDAVQHF.

This clone was picked up one time. The V gene is TRBV3-1 (or the pseudogene TRBV3-2), the J gene TRBJ1-5; 7 bases agree with TRBD1. V shed 1 base and J 7 bases; nucleotides not matched to a gene: 7. Looked up from germline, CDR1 is LGHDT and CDR2 is YNNKEL (reference sequence). The CDR3 length is 15 residues. CDR3 sequence (DNA): TGTGCCAGCAGCCAAGGGTCCCGACAGGGCCAGCCCCAGCATTTT. Amino acid sequence: CASSQGSRQGQPQHF.

J is TRBJ2-5 and V is TRBV10-2; 7 positions agree with TRBD1. The CDR3 extends over 14 amino acids. Germline V gene data show CDR1 as WSHSY and CDR2 as SAAADI. V dropped 0 bases and J dropped 7; count of bases not matched to a gene: 5. The DNA for the CDR3 is TGCGCCAGCAGTGAGTCAGGGGGCCGGGGGACCCAGTACTTC. It codes for CASSESGGRGTQYF.

The V call is TRBV5-4, the J call TRBJ1-2; a possible D gene is TRBD1 (6 bases). From germline, CDR1 is SGHNT and CDR2 YYREEE (reference sequence). Trimming stripped 6 bases from V and 0 bases from J, with 15 bases between. The CDR3 is made up of 15 amino acids. The CDR3 DNA follows: TGTGCCAGCACCATAGGGGGAGGGGCTAACTATGGCTACACCTTC. This codes for CASTIGGGANYGYTF.

The chain recombines TRBV27 with TRBJ1-2; 8 bases map to TRBD1. The CDR3 covers 13 residues. Per germline, CDR1 MNHEY and CDR2 SMNVEV (reference sequence). The trim removed 5 bases at V and 7 bases at J, leaving 6 bases unmatched. The CDR3 spells CASSQTGAGGYTF. The CDR3 nucleotides are TGTGCCAGCAGTCAGACAGGGGCCGGTGGCTACACCTTC.

This chain uses TRBV9 with TRBJ2-7, with D perhaps TRBD2 (7 bases). V lost 4 bases, J lost 0 bases, and 11 bases lay in between. The CDR3 contains 14 residues. In germline, CDR1 is SGDLS, CDR2 YYNGEE. The CDR3 nucleotides read TGTGCCAGCAGCCGGGGGGCAGCCTCCTACGAGCAGTACTTC. This encodes CASSRGAASYEQYF.

The chain links TRBV27 to TRBJ2-1; the match to TRBD1 covers 8 bases. CDR1 and CDR2 (germline): MNHEY, SMNVEV (reference sequence). CDR3 length: 16 residues. V was clipped by 2 bases and J by 7 bases; unmatched bases: 10. The DNA of the CDR3 is TGTGCCAGCAGTTTAGGCCGGACAGGGTTCGGTAATGAGCAGTTCTTC. It encodes CASSLGRTGFGNEQFF.

The rearrangement joins TRBV11-2 to TRBJ2-1; 15 bases align to TRBD2. Losses at the gene ends were 5 bases for V and 8 bases for J; bases not matched to a gene: 7. Germline V gene data show CDR1 as SGHAT and CDR2 as FQNNGV. This CDR3 is 16 amino acids long. CDR3 in DNA: TGTGCCAGCAGCCGGACTAGCGGGGGGGCCGTCGATGAGCAGTTCTTC. Its translation: CASSRTSGGAVDEQFF.

The genes are TRBV28 and TRBJ1-5; no clear D. V lost 7 bases and J 7 bases, leaving 14 bases between the germline ends. The CDR3 covers 13 residues. Germline V lookup: CDR1 MDHEN, CDR2 SYDVKM. This CDR3 is CASTRGLLQPQHF. In DNA form, the CDR3 reads TGTGCCAGCACCCGCGGCCTGCTACAGCCCCAGCATTTT.

This clone was picked up one time. As DNA, the CDR3 is TGTGCCAGCAGCGTCGCTACCGGGACAGGGGGGAATAATTCACCCCTCCACTTT. This gives the protein CASSVATGTGGNNSPLHF. The chain recombines TRBV9 with TRBJ1-6, with 11 bases identical to TRBD1. The CDR3 loop spans 18 amino acids. Germline V gives CDR1 SGDLS, CDR2 YYNGEE. J lost 5 bases, V lost 2 bases, and 9 bases had no gene match.

V is TRBV10-3 and J is TRBJ2-2; 10 nucleotides agree with TRBD2. The CDR3 extends over 15 amino acids. Trimming took 5 bases from V and 6 from J; bases not matched to a gene: 6. Germline CDR1 is ENHRY and CDR2 is SYGVKD. The CDR3 nucleotides read TGTGCCATCAGTCAGGCCAGCGGGGGGGCCGGGGAGCTGTTTTTT. This encodes CAISQASGGAGELFF.

V and J are TRBV27 and TRBJ1-1; 12 nucleotides match TRBD1. V lost 5 bases to trimming and J lost 4 bases; unmatched junction nucleotides: 11. Germline V gene sequence: CDR1 MNHEY, CDR2 SMNVEV (reference sequence). The CDR3 runs to 17 residues. CDR3 region: CASSPGTGGSSGTEAFF. The CDR3 region has the DNA TGTGCCAGCAGTCCCGGGACAGGGGGCTCTTCGGGCACTGAAGCTTTCTTT.

V and J are TRBV7-9 and TRBJ1-2, with unresolved D. The CDR3 contains 12 residues. V was pared by 5 bases and J by 8 bases, with 12 bases between. Germline lookup yields CDR1 SEHNR and CDR2 FQNEAQ (reference sequence). CDR3 in DNA: TGTGCCAGCAGCCCCCTAGTCATCGGCTACACCTTC. Protein sequence: CASSPLVIGYTF.

This clone was detected once. In DNA, the CDR3 is TGTGCCAGCAGCCCTAGGAGCGGGATGAGCTATGGCTACACCTTC. As protein: CASSPRSGMSYGYTF. This rearrangement joins TRBV7-2 to TRBJ1-2; D not certain. The germline V and J ends were trimmed by 5 bases and 4 bases, with 17 bases remaining between them. The CDR3 has 15 amino acids. Germline V CDR1 and CDR2: SGHTA, FQGNSA.

This clone was seen a handful of times. The chain employs TRBV11-2 and TRBJ2-6; D ambiguous. The germline V and J ends were trimmed by 1 base and 2 bases, with 6 bases remaining between them. From germline, CDR1 is SGHAT and CDR2 FQNNGV. This CDR3 is built from 15 residues. The CDR3 reads CASSLGSTGANVLTF. The CDR3, as DNA: TGTGCCAGCAGCTTAGGATCTACTGGGGCCAACGTCCTGACTTTC.

J is TRBJ2-2 and V is TRBV7-7, with 9 positions matching TRBD1. The V gene end was trimmed by 5 bases and the J gene end by 0 bases; junction bases not matched to a gene: 4. The CDR3 has 16 residues. Germline V CDR1 and CDR2: SSHAT, FNYEAQ (reference sequence). The CDR3 DNA sequence: TGTGCCAGCAGCCCGACAGGGGGGCCGAACACCGGGGAGCTGTTTTTT. It is translated as CASSPTGGPNTGELFF.

The chain has TRBV21-1 and TRBJ2-3; the tabulated D call, TRBD2, remains unverified against the DNA. TRBV21-1 is assigned pseudogene status. CDR3 length equals 16 residues. DNA of the CDR3: TGTGCCAGCAGCAAAGGACTAGCAATAAGCACAGATACGCAGTATTTT. This gives the protein CASSKGLAISTDTQYF.

V gene TRBV7-6 combines with J gene TRBJ2-5, with a tentative D call TRBD2 (6 bases). V was pared by 2 bases and J by 5 bases, with 18 bases between. The CDR3 runs to 16 residues. Germline assignment: CDR1 SGHVS and CDR2 FNYEAQ. The CDR3 coding sequence is TGTGCCAGCAGCTTAAGCCCCGGCCAGGGAGGCGAGACCCAGTACTTC. Its translation: CASSLSPGQGGETQYF.

The CDR3 protein is CASSLTGFYGYTF. In DNA, the CDR3 is TGTGCCAGTAGTCTAACAGGGTTCTATGGCTACACCTTC. The V call is TRBV19, the J call TRBJ1-2, with a tentative D call TRBD1 (6 bases). Germline CDR1 LNHDA, CDR2 SQIVND (reference sequence). The CDR3 is made up of 13 amino acids. V was shortened by 5 bases and J by 4 bases, with 11 bases between the two germline ends.

CDR3 sequence (DNA): TGCGCCAGCAGCTTGGGGATACAGGGGAAGGAGGGCTACACCTTC. Protein: CASSLGIQGKEGYTF. V gene TRBV5-1 combines with J gene TRBJ1-2; 7 bases agree with TRBD1. The CDR3 loop spans 15 amino acids. Germline V gene data show CDR1 as SGHRS and CDR2 as YFSETQ. After removal of 0 bases from V and 8 bases from J, the junction contained 10 bases not matched to a gene.